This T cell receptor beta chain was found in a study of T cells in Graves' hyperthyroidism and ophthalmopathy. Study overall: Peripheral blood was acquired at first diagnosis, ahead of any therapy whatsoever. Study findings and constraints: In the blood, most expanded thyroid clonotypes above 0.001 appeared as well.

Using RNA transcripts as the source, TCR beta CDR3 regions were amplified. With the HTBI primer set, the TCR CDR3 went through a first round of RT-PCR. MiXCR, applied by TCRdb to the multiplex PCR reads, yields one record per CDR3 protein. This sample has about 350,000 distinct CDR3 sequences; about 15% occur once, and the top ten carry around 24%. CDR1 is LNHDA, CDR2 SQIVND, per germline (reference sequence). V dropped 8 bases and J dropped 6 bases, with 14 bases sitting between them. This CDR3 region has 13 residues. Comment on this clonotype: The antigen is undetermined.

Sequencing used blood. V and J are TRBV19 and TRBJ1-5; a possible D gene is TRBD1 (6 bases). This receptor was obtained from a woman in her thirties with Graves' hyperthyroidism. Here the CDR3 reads CASDTGNSQPQHF. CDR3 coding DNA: TGTGCCAGTGATACAGGGAATAGTCAGCCCCAGCATTTT. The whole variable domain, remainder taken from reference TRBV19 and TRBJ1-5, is DGGITQSPKYLFRKEGQNVTLSCEQNLNHDAMYWYRQDPGQGLRLIYYSQIVNDFQKGDIAEGYSVSREKKESFPLTVTSAQKNPTAFYLCASDTGNSQPQHFGDGTRLSIL.